Following are 11 T cell receptor beta chains from one sample sequenced in a study of T cell responses to AZD1222 COVID-19 vaccine (dated by TCRdb to the early 2020s). Library method: the immunoSEQ multiplex PCR assay. TCRdb took over this immuneACCESS table, retaining in-frame rearrangements with V and J assigned. Such tables are incomplete; in checked studies, under half of the missing clones stem from an unresolved V gene, and the remainder is unexplained. This sample lists roughly 150,000 clones; roughly nine tenths were detected once. The ten largest clones take up about 1.9% of the sample. What the time point label conveys for this sample: baseline before first vaccination. Source: peripheral blood, taken on day 0 of AZD1222 vaccination. The source of these receptors is an adult in good health.

The rearrangement uses TRBV29-1 and TRBJ2-2; perhaps TRBD1 as D (5 bases). The CDR3 consists of 15 residues. The V and J ends lost 3 bases and 0 bases respectively, with 11 bases between them. Per the germline V gene, CDR1 is SQVTM and CDR2 is ANQGSEA. The CDR3 loop reads CSVDGASANTGELFF. CDR3 coding DNA: TGCAGCGTTGATGGGGCTAGTGCGAACACCGGGGAGCTGTTTTTT.

The CDR3 sequence is CASSRLTGGREKLFF. CDR3 DNA sequence: TGTGCCAGTAGCCGTCTGACAGGGGGAAGGGAAAAACTGTTTTTT. This chain links TRBV19 with TRBJ1-4; 9 bases agree with TRBD1. CDR1 is LNHDA, CDR2 SQIVND, per germline (reference sequence). CDR3 length equals 15 residues. Losses at the gene ends were 6 bases for V and 8 bases for J; bases not matched to a gene: 10.

The chain is built from TRBV4-3 and TRBJ2-1; TRBD2 agrees at 8 bases. Germline V CDR1 and CDR2: LGHNA, YSLEER. The CDR3 has 15 residues. V dropped 1 base and J dropped 10; count of bases not matched to a gene: 9. CDR3 in DNA: TGCGCCAGCAGCCAAGCGGGGACTAGAGGGTACGAGCAGTTCTTC. Its protein is CASSQAGTRGYEQFF.

The chain links TRBV5-4 to TRBJ2-5, with D maybe TRBD1 (5 bases). Deletions cut 3 bases from V and 5 bases from J, with 8 bases between. This CDR3 has 12 residues. Germline assignment: CDR1 SGHNT and CDR2 YYREEE (reference sequence). Written as DNA, the CDR3 is TGTGCCAGCAGCTGGGCAGGGGAGACCCAGTACTTC. Its protein is CASSWAGETQYF.

This rearrangement joins TRBV19 to TRBJ2-2; a weak D match, TRBD1 (5 bases). Germline-derived CDR1 and CDR2 are LNHDA and SQIVND (reference sequence). This CDR3 has 15 amino acids. The V end was cut by 7 bases, the J end by 5 bases, with 17 bases between. DNA of the CDR3: TGTGCCAGTATTGATTGGCAGGGATGGACCGGGGAGCTGTTTTTT. Residues: CASIDWQGWTGELFF.

The chain uses TRBV29-1 and TRBJ1-3; D unclear. This CDR3 has 15 amino acids. The germline gives CDR1 SQVTM, CDR2 ANQGSEA. Trimming removed 2 bases at V and 0 bases at J, with 11 bases between. This CDR3 is CSVESDGDSGNTIYF. The CDR3 nucleotides are TGCAGCGTTGAATCGGACGGGGACTCTGGAAACACCATATATTTT.

The chain couples TRBV9 to TRBJ2-7; 8 bases agree with TRBD2. There are 16 residues in the CDR3. The trim removed 3 bases at V and 4 bases at J, leaving 12 bases unmatched. CDR1 and CDR2 (germline): SGDLS, YYNGEE. The CDR3 DNA sequence: TGTGCCAGCAGCGAACAAGCGGGAGCCCCCTATTACGAGCAGTACTTC. Residues: CASSEQAGAPYYEQYF.

V usage is TRBV28 and J usage is TRBJ2-1; no reliable D call. The V end was cut by 1 base, the J end by 10 bases, with 14 bases between. The CDR3 has 14 residues. Germline-derived CDR1 and CDR2 are MDHEN and SYDVKM. CDR3 protein: CASSLFPLWQEQFF. CDR3 in DNA: TGTGCCAGCAGTTTATTCCCCCTATGGCAGGAGCAGTTCTTC.

The chain carries TRBV10-3 and TRBJ2-5; TRBD2 might be the D (5 bases). V was cut by 0 bases and J by 5 bases, with 7 bases left in between. The CDR3 is 13 amino acids. CDR1 and CDR2 (germline): ENHRY, SYGVKD. The CDR3 protein is CAISESPGETQYF. Here the CDR3 DNA reads TGTGCCATCAGTGAGTCCCCGGGGGAGACCCAGTACTTC.

J is TRBJ2-7 and V is TRBV4-3, with unresolved D. The ends were cut back, 0 bases at V and 3 bases at J, with 6 bases in the middle. In germline, CDR1 is LGHNA, CDR2 YSLEER. This CDR3 comprises 13 residues. The CDR3 nucleotides read TGCGCCAGCAGCCAAGATCGGAACTACGAGCAGTACTTC. This sequence encodes CASSQDRNYEQYF.

V gene TRBV30 combines with J gene TRBJ1-1; TRBD1 matches 8 bases. CDR1 is GTSNPN and CDR2 is SVGIG in the germline V gene (reference sequence). There are 14 residues in the CDR3. Trimming removed 0 bases from V and 4 bases from J; junction bases left unmatched: 4. The CDR3 bases are TGTGCCTGGAGTGTGTCGCAGGGGGCCACTGAAGCTTTCTTT. It specifies CAWSVSQGATEAFF.